These T cell receptor beta chains were read from a single sample in a study of T cell repertoires in cytomegalovirus infection. Via MiXCR, TCRdb re-called the reads, giving one row per CDR3 protein. This sample carries roughly 500,000 distinct CDR3 sequences, more than 15% of them seen once, and the ten largest clones take 20% to 30%. The sample consisted of CD8+ T cells from PBMCs. The receptors stem from a human donor in good health (CMV status not recorded). Some clones in this sample may be carry-over from other donors' samples. Both conserved end residues are part of each CDR3. The D gene is left open where the match is weak. Rows give clone size only sometimes, using once, few, many, or a class for an expanded clone.

CDR3 | DNA | J | D | size | V
CASSPKGTGGLNTEAFF | TGTGCCAGCAGCCCAAAAGGGACAGGGGGGTTGAACACTGAAGCTTTCTTT | TRBJ1-1 | TRBD1 | NA | TRBV5-5
CASSAPGGGEQETQYF | TGTGCCAGCAGCGCGCCGGGGGGGGGGGAGCAAGAGACCCAGTACTTC | TRBJ2-5 | TRBD2 | few | TRBV5-6
CAINIGGSNEQFF | TGTGCCATCAATATCGGCGGGAGCAATGAGCAGTTCTTC | TRBJ2-1 | TRBD2 | many | TRBV10-3
CASSSTLGIQEAFF | TGTGCCAGCAGCTCGACGTTGGGGATACAGGAAGCTTTCTTT | TRBJ1-1 | NA | many | TRBV7-9
CASRGLGTEFYNEQFF | TGTGCCAGCAGGGGCCTCGGGACAGAGTTCTACAATGAGCAGTTCTTC | TRBJ2-1 | TRBD1 | few | TRBV27
CASSTTTGGWTEAFF | TGTGCCAGCAGCACAACGACAGGGGGGTGGACTGAAGCTTTCTTT | TRBJ1-1 | TRBD1 | few | TRBV7-9
CASSMTSGRNNEQFF | TGTGCCAGCAGTATGACTAGCGGGAGGAACAATGAGCAGTTCTTC | TRBJ2-1 | TRBD2 | few | TRBV7-9
CASSHRDGVEAKNIQYF | TGCGCCAGCAGCCATCGGGATGGGGTCGAGGCCAAAAACATTCAGTACTTC | TRBJ2-4 | NA | many | TRBV4-1
CASSLTGGLNTEAFF | TGTGCCAGCAGCCTAACGGGAGGGTTGAACACTGAAGCTTTCTTT | TRBJ1-1 | NA | NA | TRBV7-3
CASSYSAFKLAKTNNEQFF | TGTGCCAGCAGTTACTCGGCCTTCAAACTAGCAAAAACCAACAATGAGCAGTTCTTC | TRBJ2-1 | NA | many | TRBV6-5
CASSLGALGGTEAFF | TGTGCCAGCAGCTTAGGGGCCCTCGGGGGGACTGAAGCTTTCTTT | TRBJ1-1 | NA | many | TRBV7-6
CASSFRGIYEQYF | TGTGCCAGCAGTTTTCGGGGCATCTACGAGCAGTACTTC | TRBJ2-7 | NA | NA | TRBV27
CTCVGGNGELFF | TGCACCTGCGTGGGGGGCAACGGGGAGCTGTTTTTT | TRBJ2-2 | NA | NA | TRBV29-1
CASSGRGFYEQYF | TGTGCCAGCTCGGGTCGGGGTTTCTACGAGCAGTACTTC | TRBJ2-7 | NA | NA | TRBV19
CASSPLGPRPLEQFF | TGTGCCAGCAGCCCCCTGGGTCCGCGCCCGTTGGAGCAGTTCTTC | TRBJ2-1 | NA | NA | TRBV7-2
CAISESRGMDTGELFF | TGTGCCATCAGTGAGTCCAGGGGCATGGACACCGGGGAGCTGTTTTTT | TRBJ2-2 | NA | few | TRBV10-3
CASSIRDSDQPQHF | TGTGCCAGTAGTATAAGGGACAGTGACCAGCCCCAGCATTTT | TRBJ1-5 | TRBD1 | few | TRBV19
CASSSRRTATLEGYTF | TGTGCCAGCAGTTCCAGAAGGACAGCTACCCTAGAAGGCTACACCTTC | TRBJ1-2 | NA | many | TRBV6-1
CTRRGLRSSYEQYF | TGCACTCGACGGGGTTTGAGGAGCTCCTACGAGCAGTACTTC | TRBJ2-7 | NA | NA | TRBV20-1
CASSMPPGQGAGEAFF | TGTGCCAGTAGTATGCCTCCGGGACAGGGAGCCGGTGAAGCTTTCTTT | TRBJ1-1 | TRBD1 | many | TRBV19
CASSRGGEGRSNQPQHF | TGTGCCAGCAGTAGAGGGGGGGAGGGTCGGAGCAATCAGCCCCAGCATTTT | TRBJ1-5 | NA | NA | TRBV9
CASSEARSYEQYF | TGTGCCAGCAGTGAAGCAAGAAGCTACGAGCAGTACTTC | TRBJ2-7 | NA | many | TRBV6-1
CASSLELRLAIGEQFF | TGTGCCAGCAGCCTCGAGCTGAGACTAGCAATCGGTGAGCAGTTCTTC | TRBJ2-1 | TRBD2 | many | TRBV7-8
CATARGPIGEQYF | TGTGCTACCGCCCGGGGACCGATTGGCGAGCAGTACTTC | TRBJ2-7 | NA | many | TRBV12-5
CASSNGQGYEQYF | TGTGCCAGCAGTAACGGACAGGGCTACGAGCAGTACTTC | TRBJ2-7 | TRBD1 | NA | TRBV6-6
CASSPRLAGGWEQYF | TGTGCCAGCAGTCCCCGACTAGCGGGAGGGTGGGAGCAGTACTTC | TRBJ2-7 | TRBD2 | many | TRBV28
CASSYSTGGRETQYF | TGTGCCAGCAGTTACTCGACAGGGGGCCGGGAGACCCAGTACTTC | TRBJ2-5 | TRBD1 | NA | TRBV6-6
CASSFDRGNSPLHF | TGTGCCAGCAGCTTCGACAGGGGAAATTCACCCCTCCACTTT | TRBJ1-6 | TRBD1 | many | TRBV7-6
CASSNQETQYF | TGTGCCAGCAGTAATCAAGAGACCCAGTACTTC | TRBJ2-5 | NA | few | TRBV6-5
CASPFPGLADTANTGELFF | TGTGCCAGCCCCTTCCCGGGACTAGCGGATACCGCGAACACCGGGGAGCTGTTTTTT | TRBJ2-2 | TRBD2 | many | TRBV7-9
CASSTDSRPNEKLFF | TGTGCCAGCAGTACTGACAGTCGTCCTAATGAAAAACTGTTTTTT | TRBJ1-4 | NA | NA | TRBV2
CASGPTGRNTEAFF | TGTGCCAGCGGTCCCACAGGGCGGAACACTGAAGCTTTCTTT | TRBJ1-1 | NA | NA | TRBV27